A selection of T cell receptor beta chains follows, all from one sample in a study of blood T cells in healthy people across ages. TCRdb re-analysed the 5' RACE reads in MiXCR, keeping a single row per CDR3 protein. The table has 1.5 million to 2 million distinct CDR3 sequences, around half seen once. Material: blood. Receptors originate from a woman aged 40 to 50 in good health. CDR3s include the opening cysteine and the closing phenylalanine or tryptophan. The D gene is left open where the match is weak. The listing skips clone size in some rows; elsewhere it reads once, few, many or a size class.

v_gene	d_gene	j_gene	len	abundance	CDR3nt	CDR3aa
TRBV20-1	-	TRBJ2-3	13	-	TGCAGTGCTAGGCAACAGAGCACAGATACGCAGTATTTT	CSARQQSTDTQYF
TRBV20-1	-	TRBJ1-2	13	few	TGCAGTGCTGCCGGCACAGGGTCCTATGGCTACACCTTC	CSAAGTGSYGYTF
TRBV4-3	-	TRBJ2-7	15	-	TGCGCCAGCAGCCAAGAAGGGATCCCTTCATACGAGCAGTACTTC	CASSQEGIPSYEQYF
TRBV11-2	-	TRBJ2-7	10	-	TGTGCCAGCAGCACGTGCGAGCAGTACTTC	CASSTCEQYF
TRBV24-1	-	TRBJ1-5	12	-	TGTGCCACCAGTGAGAACAATCAGCCCCAGCATTTT	CATSENNQPQHF
TRBV7-8	TRBD1	TRBJ2-3	16	few	TGTGCCAGCAGCTTAGGGGGACAGGGGAAGGCAGATACGCAGTATTTT	CASSLGGQGKADTQYF
TRBV6-2/TRBV6-3	TRBD1	TRBJ2-1	18	-	TGTGCCAGCACCCGGGATCGCCTTGGGACAGGGCCCTCGTATGAGCAGTTCTTC	CASTRDRLGTGPSYEQFF
TRBV15	-	TRBJ2-7	17	-	TGTGCCACCAGCAGAGATTCGGCGGGCGGAAGGGTCTACGAGCAGTGCTTC	CATSRDSAGGRVYEQCF
TRBV20-1	-	TRBJ2-4	16	-	TGCAGTGCTAGTCTCGCGGCCCGGAAGGGCAAAAACATTCAGTACTTC	CSASLAARKGKNIQYF
TRBV6-5	-	TRBJ2-1	16	-	TGTGCCAGCAGTTTCCTAATGGGCGGTTACTACAATGAGCAGTTCTTC	CASSFLMGGYYNEQFF
TRBV27	-	TRBJ2-7	17	-	TGTGCCAGCAGTTTATTGGGAGGACAGGGAGGGGGCAATGAGCAGTACTTC	CASSLLGGQGGGNEQYF
TRBV4-1	TRBD1	TRBJ1-4	17	-	TGCGCCAGCAGCCCGCGGGACAGGGTGACAACTAATGAAAAACTGTTTTTT	CASSPRDRVTTNEKLFF
TRBV7-9	-	TRBJ2-1	14	many	TGTGCCAGCAGCGTCCAGGACCCCTCCAATGAGCAGTTCTTC	CASSVQDPSNEQFF
TRBV5-1	-	TRBJ2-1	11	-	TGTGCCAGCAGTTTAGGTTTTGAGCAGTTCTTC	CASSLGFEQFF
TRBV29-1	-	TRBJ2-1	11	-	TGCGGCGTTGACCGTGATAGGGAGCAGTTCTTC	CGVDRDREQFF
TRBV7-9	TRBD1	TRBJ2-7	13	few	TGTGCCAGTCTAGGGACAGGGGGCTACGAGCAGTACTTC	CASLGTGGYEQYF
TRBV7-2	-	TRBJ1-1	15	few	TGTGCCAGCAGCTTCCGGTCCGGGGCGAACACTGAAGCTTTCTTT	CASSFRSGANTEAFF
TRBV6-5	-	TRBJ1-1	15	-	TGTGCCAGCAGGGTACGGGGAACCGAAAGGGGTGAAGCTTTCTTT	CASRVRGTERGEAFF
TRBV7-2	-	TRBJ2-5	15	many	TGTGCCAGCAGCTTAAGTCGGGTAAACCAAGAGACCCAGTACTTC	CASSLSRVNQETQYF
TRBV9	-	TRBJ1-2	17	-	TGTGCCAGCAGCGTAGGCTCCGTGGGAATGACAAAGGATGGCTACACCTTC	CASSVGSVGMTKDGYTF
TRBV28	-	TRBJ2-1	12	-	TGTGCCAGCAGTTCGGGACTCCATGAGCAGTTCTTC	CASSSGLHEQFF